This TCR beta chain was captured by sequencing in a study of post-analysis software for immune sequencing data. Study-wide results and caveats: Diversity measured as normalized Chao1 was significantly lower in multiple sclerosis patients than in controls. Strong co-clustering by F measure was seen for same-batch samples. Elevated frequency relative to controls characterized roughly five TRBV segments in patients, TRBV5-6, TRBV5-1 and TRBV20-1 among them.

Germline CDR1 is SGHTA and CDR2 is FQGNSA. The CDR3 covers 15 residues. V dropped 5 bases and J dropped 1 base, with 12 bases sitting between them. Presence of unique molecular identifiers characterized the TCR beta cDNA libraries. TCRdb itself ran the PCR reads through MiXCR, one entry per CDR3 protein. The table records some 450,000 distinct CDR3 sequences, less than 45% of them present only once. Worth noting for this clonotype: Its antigen is not identified.

The sample taken for sequencing was blood. The receptor was derived from a girl aged 10 to 17 with multiple sclerosis. This chain links TRBV7-2 with TRBJ2-1; TRBD1 might be the D (5 bases). This CDR3 reads CASSPSPGSYNEQFF. DNA for the CDR3: TGTGCCAGCAGCCCCTCCCCAGGGTCCTACAATGAGCAGTTCTTC.